This is a list of T cell receptor beta chains from one sample in a study of T cells after yellow fever vaccination. TCRdb independently ran MiXCR on the 5' RACE reads; one entry per CDR3 protein. The sample lists over 110,000 distinct CDR3 sequences; 7.7% were seen once. Material: CD4+ T cells sorted from PBMCs, obtained 5 days after the yellow fever booster vaccination. Source of these receptors: a man aged 25 to 40 who received the YFV17D yellow fever vaccine. Both conserved end residues are part of each CDR3. D genes are given only for firm matches. Size values are once, few and many counts, or a class for expanded clones, and some rows have none.

d_gene,j_gene,v_gene,abundance,CDR3aa,CDR3nt
TRBD1,TRBJ2-1,TRBV28,many,CAATGEPTYNEQFF,TGTGCCGCAACAGGGGAACCCACCTACAATGAGCAGTTCTTC
TRBD1,TRBJ2-6,TRBV28,many,CASRQGFWSGANVLTF,TGTGCCAGTCGACAGGGCTTTTGGTCTGGGGCCAACGTCCTGACTTTC
.,TRBJ2-7,TRBV10-3,.,CAIRPAASSYEQYF,TGTGCCATCAGACCAGCGGCAAGCTCCTACGAGCAGTACTTC
.,TRBJ2-3,TRBV28,many,CASRQGGGTQRYF,TGTGCCAGCAGGCAGGGAGGGGGGACTCAGAGGTATTTT
.,TRBJ2-6,TRBV6-2/TRBV6-3,many,CATRPGVTGANVLTF,TGTGCCACCCGACCGGGTGTGACTGGGGCCAACGTCCTGACTTTC
.,TRBJ2-7,TRBV5-1,many,CASSGDTPYEQYF,TGCGCCAGCAGCGGGGACACCCCCTACGAGCAGTACTTC
.,TRBJ2-1,TRBV5-1,many,CASSLPGGIYEQFF,TGCGCCAGCAGCTTGCCTGGCGGGATCTATGAGCAGTTCTTC
.,TRBJ1-2,TRBV28,.,CASSIRVSGYTF,TGTGCCAGCAGTATCAGGGTCTCTGGCTACACCTTC
.,TRBJ2-3,TRBV3-1,.,CASSQGGAIDTQYF,TGTGCCAGCAGCCAGGGGGGGGCGATAGATACGCAGTATTTT
.,TRBJ2-2,TRBV11-2,many,CASSWSPRELFF,TGTGCCAGCAGCTGGAGTCCCCGGGAGCTGTTTTTT
TRBD2,TRBJ2-1,TRBV3-1,many,CASTQGAGGVHNEQFF,TGTGCCAGCACCCAAGGGGCGGGAGGGGTCCACAATGAGCAGTTCTTC
.,TRBJ2-7,TRBV24-1,.,CATSQGYEQYF,TGTGCCACCAGTCAGGGCTACGAGCAGTACTTC
.,TRBJ1-2,TRBV5-4,many,CASSLALGASYGYTF,TGTGCCAGCAGCCTGGCATTGGGGGCAAGTTATGGCTACACCTTC
TRBD2,TRBJ2-1,TRBV10-1,many,CASSGGLAGNSYNEQFF,TGCGCCAGCAGTGGGGGACTAGCGGGGAATTCCTACAATGAGCAGTTCTTC
.,TRBJ1-2,TRBV4-2,few,CASSQDLQENYGYTF,TGTGCCAGCAGCCAAGATCTTCAGGAGAACTATGGCTACACCTTC
.,TRBJ1-6,TRBV7-2,many,CASSLLGVYNSPLHF,TGTGCCAGCAGCCTCCTGGGTGTATATAATTCACCCCTCCACTTT
.,TRBJ2-2,TRBV4-2,many,CASSEPGNTGELFF,TGTGCCAGCAGCGAGCCGGGGAACACCGGGGAGCTGTTTTTT
.,TRBJ2-1,TRBV11-2,many,CASSLGRSSNEQFF,TGTGCCAGCAGCTTGGGTCGCTCCTCCAATGAGCAGTTCTTC
TRBD1,TRBJ2-5,TRBV28,many,CASSLVQGAGVWTQYF,TGTGCCAGCAGTCTGGTCCAGGGGGCCGGAGTTTGGACCCAGTACTTC
.,TRBJ1-2,TRBV4-3,many,CASSQEWDTYYGYTF,TGCGCCAGCAGCCAAGAGTGGGACACATACTATGGCTACACCTTC
.,TRBJ1-1,TRBV6-6,many,CASKAPGGEAFF,TGTGCCAGCAAAGCCCCGGGTGGTGAAGCTTTCTTT
.,TRBJ1-1,TRBV19,many,CASLKSPILNTEAFF,TGTGCCAGCCTCAAAAGTCCCATCTTGAACACTGAAGCTTTCTTT
.,TRBJ2-6,TRBV3-1,.,CACTQRGRASGANVLTF,TGTGCCTGCACCCAAAGGGGGAGGGCGTCTGGGGCCAACGTCCTGACTTTC
.,TRBJ1-1,TRBV6-5,many,CATLTGPTTFF,TGTGCCACCCTGACGGGCCCGACGACTTTCTTT
.,TRBJ2-7,TRBV24-1,many,CATSDQLRQGSTLLAVLNEQYF,TGTGCCACCAGTGATCAACTAAGACAGGGCTCGACCCTACTAGCGGTCCTAAACGAGCAGTACTTC
TRBD1,TRBJ2-3,TRBV20-1,many,CSALGGAGTDTQYF,TGCAGTGCTTTAGGGGGCGCGGGCACAGATACGCAGTATTTT
TRBD2,TRBJ2-1,TRBV29-1,many,CSVEDSWGGVTNEQFF,TGCAGCGTTGAAGACTCTTGGGGGGGGGTAACCAATGAGCAGTTCTTC
.,TRBJ2-3,TRBV12-3/TRBV12-4,.,CASTPGGFRNTQYF,TGTGCCAGCACCCCGGGTGGTTTCCGAAATACGCAGTATTTT
TRBD1,TRBJ1-2,TRBV7-2,many,CASSADRGPYGYTF,TGTGCCAGCAGCGCCGACAGGGGGCCCTATGGCTACACCTTC
.,TRBJ2-1,TRBV10-3,many,CAISETAVNEQFF,TGTGCCATCAGTGAGACAGCGGTAAATGAGCAGTTCTTC
.,TRBJ2-1,TRBV5-4,many,CASSLGGTPGNEQFF,TGTGCCAGCAGCTTGGGGGGGACCCCAGGGAATGAGCAGTTCTTC
.,TRBJ2-4,TRBV5-4,.,CASSFAGESFRNIQYF,TGTGCCAGCAGCTTCGCAGGGGAAAGTTTTAGAAACATTCAGTACTTC
.,TRBJ2-4,TRBV23-1,few,CASSQSILRIRAKNIQYF,TGCGCCAGCAGTCAATCGATCCTGAGAATCAGAGCCAAAAACATTCAGTACTTC
TRBD2,TRBJ2-3,TRBV25-1,many,CASRGASGRFTDTQYF,TGTGCCAGCAGGGGGGCGAGCGGGAGATTCACAGATACGCAGTATTTT
.,TRBJ2-7,TRBV7-6,many,CASSPETTGTYEQYF,TGTGCCAGCAGCCCAGAAACAACAGGGACCTACGAGCAGTACTTC
.,TRBJ2-1,TRBV3-2,.,CASSQGGRGRSYNEQFF,TGTGCCAGCTCCCAAGGGGGGCGCGGTCGCTCCTACAATGAGCAGTTCTTC
.,TRBJ2-7,TRBV6-5,many,CASRYSSVSSYEQYF,TGTGCCAGCAGATATAGTAGCGTCAGCTCCTACGAGCAGTACTTC
.,TRBJ2-1,TRBV7-9,many,CASSLSTRNNEQFF,TGTGCCAGCAGCTTGTCGACTAGAAACAATGAGCAGTTCTTC
.,TRBJ2-7,TRBV20-1,many,CSARDLGLQYF,TGCAGTGCTAGAGATCTGGGTCTGCAGTACTTC
.,TRBJ2-7,TRBV5-1,many,CASSLGQVSYEQYF,TGCGCCAGCAGCTTGGGACAAGTCTCCTACGAGCAGTACTTC
TRBD2,TRBJ2-1,TRBV28,.,CASSQGLAGRRNEQFF,TGTGCCAGCAGTCAAGGACTAGCGGGAAGGCGGAATGAGCAGTTCTTC
TRBD1,TRBJ2-7,TRBV4-2,few,CASSPGQGTYEQYF,TGTGCCAGCAGCCCCGGACAGGGCACCTACGAGCAGTACTTC
TRBD1,TRBJ2-5,TRBV20-1,many,CSARSDRGFQETQYF,TGCAGTGCTAGATCGGACAGGGGGTTTCAAGAGACCCAGTACTTC
TRBD2,TRBJ2-7,TRBV7-2,.,CASSFFSGRADYEQYF,TGTGCCAGCAGCTTTTTTAGCGGGAGGGCCGACTACGAGCAGTACTTC
TRBD2,TRBJ2-1,TRBV5-1,few,CASSLDSGSNNEQFF,TGCGCCAGCAGCTTGGACAGCGGGAGTAACAATGAGCAGTTCTTC